What follows are 7 T cell receptor beta chains derived from one specimen sequenced in a study of identical twins. Via MiXCR, TCRdb re-called the 5' RACE reads, giving one row per CDR3 protein. The sample includes hundreds of thousands of distinct CDR3 sequences, over 5% of them seen just once. The sample consisted of naive T cells sorted from blood. Source of these receptors: a man between 18 and 29 years old in good health.

The chain joins TRBV12-3 or TRBV12-4 to TRBJ2-7, with D unclear. The CDR3 totals 13 residues. V dropped 1 base and J dropped 1 base, with 5 bases sitting between them. CDR3 sequence reads: CASSLDFSYEQYV. In nucleotides, the CDR3 is TGTGCCAGCAGTTTAGACTTTTCCTACGAGCAGTACGTC.

CDR3 bases: TGTGCCAGCAGCTTAGGTCGGGGTTTTACGACAGATACGCAGTATTTT. It translates to CASSLGRGFTTDTQYF. The chain combines TRBV7-9 with TRBJ2-3; D is possibly TRBD2 (5 bases). The CDR3 has 16 amino acids. Germline CDR1 and CDR2: SEHNR and FQNEAQ (reference sequence). The V gene lost 1 base and the J gene lost 3 bases, with 14 bases spanning the gap. Full variable domain (outside the CDR3, taken from reference TRBV7-9 and TRBJ2-3): DTGVSQNPRHKITKRGQNVTFRCDPISEHNRLYWYRQTLGQGPEFLTYFQNEAQLEKSRLLSDRFSAERPKGSFSTLEIQRTEQGDSAMYLCASSLGRGFTTDTQYFGPGTRLTVL.

This clonotype came up many times. This chain connects TRBV12-3 or TRBV12-4 to TRBJ2-7, with TRBD1 as a possible D gene (6 bases). The ends were cut back, 4 bases at V and 1 base at J, with 14 bases in the middle. The CDR3 is 15 amino acids. CDR3 region: CASSSHRAVSYEQYF. CDR3 nucleotides: TGTGCCAGCAGTTCACACAGGGCCGTTTCCTACGAGCAGTACTTC.

This clonotype was detected only a few times. The chain combines TRBV4-2 with TRBJ2-3, with 7 bases fitting TRBD2. The CDR3 is made up of 16 amino acids. V lost 0 bases and J lost 3; bases outside the gene matches: 6. CDR1 and CDR2 (germline): LGHNA, YNFKEQ. DNA of the CDR3: TGTGCCAGCAGCCAAGAAGGACTAGGGATAACAGATACGCAGTATTTT. It encodes CASSQEGLGITDTQYF.

This clonotype was seen at least ten times. The V call is TRBV6-6, the J call TRBJ1-2, with D hard to call. The CDR3 length is 12 residues. Germline CDR1 is MNHNY and CDR2 is SVGAGI (reference sequence). Between the trimmed V and J ends, which lost 6 bases and 7 bases, there was a span of 12 bases. The CDR3 DNA reads TGTGCCAGCAGAAACGGGATGTCTGGCTACACCTTC. Translated: CASRNGMSGYTF.

This clonotype occurred a few times. V is TRBV3-1 and J is TRBJ2-1, with 8 bases that match TRBD2. CDR1 LGHDT and CDR2 YNNKEL come from the germline V gene (reference sequence). With V trimmed by 1 base and J by 12 bases, 5 bases remained unmatched. The CDR3 covers 13 residues. The CDR3 sequence: CASSQVSSGLQFF. The CDR3 DNA follows: TGTGCCAGCAGCCAAGTCTCTAGCGGGTTGCAGTTCTTC.

The sample holds many counts of this clonotype. V and J are TRBV24-1 and TRBJ2-5; 11 nucleotides agree with TRBD1. Germline V gene lookup returns CDR1 KGHDR and CDR2 SFDVKD. Unmatched junction bases numbered 10, after V lost 3 bases and J lost 5 bases. The CDR3 loop spans 17 amino acids. DNA for the CDR3: TGTGCCACCAGTGATGCAAACGGACAGGGGGCCAGGGAGACCCAGTACTTC. Residues: CATSDANGQGARETQYF.